A selection of T cell receptor beta chains follows, all from one sample in a study of cytomegalovirus exposure and HLA in healthy donors. Clones were read by immunoSEQ multiplex PCR, and TCRdb kept only the in-frame ones, dropping some. This table holds approximately 160,000 clones, approximately 80% found once. Sequenced input: PBMCs. The receptors derive from a young man in good health and CMV-seropositive. Each CDR3 is given with its conserved first and last residue. The D gene is left open where the match is weak. The size field is filled for only some rows; it gives once, few, many or a size class.

V: TRBV18; size: .; D: .; J: TRBJ1-2; length: 15; DNA: TGTGCCAGCTCACCTTTCTCGGGATCCGGCTATGGCTACACCTTC; CDR3: CASSPFSGSGYGYTF
V: TRBV11-3; size: once; D: TRBD1; J: TRBJ2-7; length: 13; DNA: TGTGCCAGCAGCTCAGGACAGGACTACGAGCAGTACTTC; CDR3: CASSSGQDYEQYF
V: TRBV6-5; size: .; D: .; J: TRBJ1-2; length: 15; DNA: TGTGCCAGCAGAACGCCGGGGGTCCCCCCATATGGCTACACCTTC; CDR3: CASRTPGVPPYGYTF
V: TRBV7-9; size: .; D: .; J: TRBJ2-3; length: 16; DNA: TGTGCCAGCAGCTCCGTAGCCGACGGCGGGAAGAATACGCAGTATTTT; CDR3: CASSSVADGGKNTQYF
V: TRBV27; size: .; D: TRBD1; J: TRBJ1-3; length: 13; DNA: TGTGCCAGCAGGAGACAGGGAGAAAACACCATATATTTT; CDR3: CASRRQGENTIYF
V: TRBV20-1; size: .; D: .; J: TRBJ2-1; length: 11; DNA: TGCAGTGCTCTAGTATGGAATGAGCAGTTCTTC; CDR3: CSALVWNEQFF
V: TRBV6-1; size: .; D: TRBD1; J: TRBJ1-1; length: 12; DNA: TGTGCCAGCAGCTCAACAGGGGTTGAAGCTTTCTTT; CDR3: CASSSTGVEAFF
V: TRBV11-3; size: .; D: TRBD2; J: TRBJ2-1; length: 14; DNA: TGTGCCAGCAGCTTAGGCCGGGGGGGCACTGAGCAGTTCTTC; CDR3: CASSLGRGGTEQFF
V: TRBV4-3; size: few; D: .; J: TRBJ1-5; length: 15; DNA: TGCGCCAGCAGCCAAGATGGGCAGCGGTATCAGCCCCAGCATTTT; CDR3: CASSQDGQRYQPQHF
V: TRBV19; size: once; D: .; J: TRBJ1-5; length: 13; DNA: TGTGCCAGTAGTTGGCGGGGGAATCAGCCCCAGCATTTT; CDR3: CASSWRGNQPQHF
V: TRBV27; size: few; D: .; J: TRBJ1-2; length: 13; DNA: TGTGCCAGCAGTATACGACAGGACTATGGCTACACCTTC; CDR3: CASSIRQDYGYTF
V: TRBV4-3; size: once; D: TRBD2; J: TRBJ2-4; length: 19; DNA: TGCGCCAGCAGCCAAGATACGGATCCCGGGGCTAGCGGGGGGGCTATCCTCTACTTC; CDR3: CASSQDTDPGASGGAILYF
V: TRBV27; size: .; D: TRBD2; J: TRBJ2-1; length: 14; DNA: TGTGCCAGCAGTTTTCCGGGACTAGCCGGCGAGCAGTTCTTC; CDR3: CASSFPGLAGEQFF
V: TRBV27; size: .; D: TRBD1; J: TRBJ2-1; length: 15; DNA: TGTGCCAGCACCCCCGGGACAGGATACTACAATGAGCAGTTCTTC; CDR3: CASTPGTGYYNEQFF
V: TRBV11-2; size: .; D: .; J: TRBJ1-4; length: 18; DNA: TGTGCCAGCAGCTGGGGGCCCCTGTTGACAGAGGAGAATGAAAAACTGTTTTTT; CDR3: CASSWGPLLTEENEKLFF
V: TRBV6-9; size: .; D: TRBD2; J: TRBJ2-7; length: 16; DNA: TGTGCCAGCAGTTCCCCTAGCGGGGGGCCTTTAATTCACGGACACTTC; CDR3: CASSSPSGGPLIHGHF
V: TRBV6-6; size: .; D: TRBD1; J: TRBJ1-2; length: 14; DNA: TGTGCCAGCAGTGTACGACAGGGAAACTATGGCTACACCTTC; CDR3: CASSVRQGNYGYTF
V: TRBV18; size: .; D: TRBD1; J: TRBJ1-2; length: 16; DNA: TGTGCCAGCTCACCAGCCGGGACAGGTGCTAACTATGGCTACACCTTC; CDR3: CASSPAGTGANYGYTF
V: TRBV5-1; size: .; D: .; J: TRBJ2-5; length: 15; DNA: TGCGCCAGCAGCACCCGGACACCCCTCCAAGAGACCCAGTACTTC; CDR3: CASSTRTPLQETQYF
V: TRBV9; size: .; D: TRBD2; J: TRBJ2-5; length: 18; DNA: TGTGCCAGCAGCGTAGCAACTAGCGGGGGGTATCCCCAAGAGACCCAGTACTTC; CDR3: CASSVATSGGYPQETQYF
V: TRBV11-2; size: .; D: TRBD2; J: TRBJ2-1; length: 15; DNA: TGTGCCAGCAGCCTCTCTAGCGGGGGCTACAATGAGCAGTTCTTC; CDR3: CASSLSSGGYNEQFF
V: TRBV27; size: few; D: .; J: TRBJ1-1; length: 13; DNA: TGTGCCAGCAGTGTCAGGGGAGGGACTGAAGCTTTCTTT; CDR3: CASSVRGGTEAFF
V: TRBV6-1; size: .; D: TRBD1; J: TRBJ1-2; length: 16; DNA: TGTGCCAGCAGCGAAACAGGGGTCAGGGCCTACTATGGCTACACCTTC; CDR3: CASSETGVRAYYGYTF
V: TRBV7-9; size: .; D: TRBD2; J: TRBJ2-1; length: 14; DNA: TGTGCCAGCAGCCAAGCGGGGGGGGCAAATGAGCAGTTCTTC; CDR3: CASSQAGGANEQFF
V: TRBV5-1; size: .; D: .; J: TRBJ1-2; length: 16; DNA: TGCGCCAGCAGCTTGTCTCTGCAGGGGAGGGTCGGTCGCTACACCTTC; CDR3: CASSLSLQGRVGRYTF
V: TRBV5-8; size: .; D: TRBD1; J: TRBJ2-3; length: 15; DNA: TGTGCCAGCAGCTTGGGGACAGGGAGCCCAGATACGCAGTATTTT; CDR3: CASSLGTGSPDTQYF
V: TRBV7-8; size: .; D: .; J: TRBJ2-7; length: 13; DNA: TGTGCCACGAATCTCGCGGGGGCCCACGAGCAGTACTTC; CDR3: CATNLAGAHEQYF
V: TRBV7-3; size: .; D: .; J: TRBJ2-5; length: 13; DNA: TGTGCCAGCAGCGAAAGACGGGGAGAGACCCAGTACTTC; CDR3: CASSERRGETQYF
V: TRBV4-1; size: .; D: .; J: TRBJ1-2; length: 16; DNA: TGCGCCAGCAGCCAAGATATAGAAGAAATTAACTATGGCTACACCTTC; CDR3: CASSQDIEEINYGYTF
V: TRBV9; size: once; D: TRBD1; J: TRBJ2-7; length: 15; DNA: TGTGCCAGCAGCGTAGCCGGGACAGGGGTGTGGGAGCAGTACTTC; CDR3: CASSVAGTGVWEQYF
V: TRBV7-9; size: .; D: TRBD1; J: TRBJ1-4; length: 15; DNA: TGTGCCAGCAGGAAGGAGGGTGCAGGGGGCGAAAAACTGTTTTTT; CDR3: CASRKEGAGGEKLFF